This TCR beta chain was obtained from a study of blood T cell repertoires in COVID-19. Study at large: Researchers got acute and convalescent COVID-19 samples from the United States, Italy and Spain.

Germline V gives CDR1 SGDLS, CDR2 YYNGEE. V dropped 4 bases and J dropped 0 bases, with 9 bases sitting between them. There are 14 residues in the CDR3. The method was immunoSEQ multiplex PCR; TCRdb's version includes in-frame clones alone and lacks a portion of them. Altogether around 200,000 clones are present, 85% to 90% being singletons, with the ten largest covering 6.2%. The material sequenced was peripheral blood. The clonotype originates from a man aged 60 to 69 who had recovered from COVID-19. The gene calls are TRBV9 and TRBJ2-3; D remains ambiguous. The CDR3 nucleotides read TGTGCCAGCAGCCCCCTCGGTAGCACAGATACGCAGTATTTT. Its translation is CASSPLGSTDTQYF.